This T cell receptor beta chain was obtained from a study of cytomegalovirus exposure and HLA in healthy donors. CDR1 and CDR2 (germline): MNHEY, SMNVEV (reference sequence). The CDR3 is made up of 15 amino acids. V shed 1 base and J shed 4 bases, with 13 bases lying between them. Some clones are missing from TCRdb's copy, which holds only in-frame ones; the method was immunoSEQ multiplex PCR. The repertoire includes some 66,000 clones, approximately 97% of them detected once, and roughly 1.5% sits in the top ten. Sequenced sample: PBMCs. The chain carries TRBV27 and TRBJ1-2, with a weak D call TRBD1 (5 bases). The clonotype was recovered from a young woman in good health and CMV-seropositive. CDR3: CASSLYGREGYGYTF. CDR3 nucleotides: TGTGCCAGCAGTTTATACGGCAGGGAGGGCTATGGCTACACCTTC.